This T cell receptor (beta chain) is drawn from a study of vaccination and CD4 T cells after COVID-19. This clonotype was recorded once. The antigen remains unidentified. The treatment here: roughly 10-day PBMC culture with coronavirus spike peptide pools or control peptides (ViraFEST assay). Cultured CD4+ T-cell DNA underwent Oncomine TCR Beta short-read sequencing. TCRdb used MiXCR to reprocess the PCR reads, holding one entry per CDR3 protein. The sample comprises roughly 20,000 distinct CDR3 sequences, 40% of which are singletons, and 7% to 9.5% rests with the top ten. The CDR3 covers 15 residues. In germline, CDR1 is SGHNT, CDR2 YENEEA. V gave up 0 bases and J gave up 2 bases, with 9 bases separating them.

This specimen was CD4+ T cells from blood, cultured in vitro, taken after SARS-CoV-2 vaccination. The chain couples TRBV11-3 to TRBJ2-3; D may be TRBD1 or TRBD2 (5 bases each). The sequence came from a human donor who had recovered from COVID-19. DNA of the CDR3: TGTGCCAGCAGCTTAGATCCAGGGACCACAGATACGCAGTATTTT. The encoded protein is CASSLDPGTTDTQYF.